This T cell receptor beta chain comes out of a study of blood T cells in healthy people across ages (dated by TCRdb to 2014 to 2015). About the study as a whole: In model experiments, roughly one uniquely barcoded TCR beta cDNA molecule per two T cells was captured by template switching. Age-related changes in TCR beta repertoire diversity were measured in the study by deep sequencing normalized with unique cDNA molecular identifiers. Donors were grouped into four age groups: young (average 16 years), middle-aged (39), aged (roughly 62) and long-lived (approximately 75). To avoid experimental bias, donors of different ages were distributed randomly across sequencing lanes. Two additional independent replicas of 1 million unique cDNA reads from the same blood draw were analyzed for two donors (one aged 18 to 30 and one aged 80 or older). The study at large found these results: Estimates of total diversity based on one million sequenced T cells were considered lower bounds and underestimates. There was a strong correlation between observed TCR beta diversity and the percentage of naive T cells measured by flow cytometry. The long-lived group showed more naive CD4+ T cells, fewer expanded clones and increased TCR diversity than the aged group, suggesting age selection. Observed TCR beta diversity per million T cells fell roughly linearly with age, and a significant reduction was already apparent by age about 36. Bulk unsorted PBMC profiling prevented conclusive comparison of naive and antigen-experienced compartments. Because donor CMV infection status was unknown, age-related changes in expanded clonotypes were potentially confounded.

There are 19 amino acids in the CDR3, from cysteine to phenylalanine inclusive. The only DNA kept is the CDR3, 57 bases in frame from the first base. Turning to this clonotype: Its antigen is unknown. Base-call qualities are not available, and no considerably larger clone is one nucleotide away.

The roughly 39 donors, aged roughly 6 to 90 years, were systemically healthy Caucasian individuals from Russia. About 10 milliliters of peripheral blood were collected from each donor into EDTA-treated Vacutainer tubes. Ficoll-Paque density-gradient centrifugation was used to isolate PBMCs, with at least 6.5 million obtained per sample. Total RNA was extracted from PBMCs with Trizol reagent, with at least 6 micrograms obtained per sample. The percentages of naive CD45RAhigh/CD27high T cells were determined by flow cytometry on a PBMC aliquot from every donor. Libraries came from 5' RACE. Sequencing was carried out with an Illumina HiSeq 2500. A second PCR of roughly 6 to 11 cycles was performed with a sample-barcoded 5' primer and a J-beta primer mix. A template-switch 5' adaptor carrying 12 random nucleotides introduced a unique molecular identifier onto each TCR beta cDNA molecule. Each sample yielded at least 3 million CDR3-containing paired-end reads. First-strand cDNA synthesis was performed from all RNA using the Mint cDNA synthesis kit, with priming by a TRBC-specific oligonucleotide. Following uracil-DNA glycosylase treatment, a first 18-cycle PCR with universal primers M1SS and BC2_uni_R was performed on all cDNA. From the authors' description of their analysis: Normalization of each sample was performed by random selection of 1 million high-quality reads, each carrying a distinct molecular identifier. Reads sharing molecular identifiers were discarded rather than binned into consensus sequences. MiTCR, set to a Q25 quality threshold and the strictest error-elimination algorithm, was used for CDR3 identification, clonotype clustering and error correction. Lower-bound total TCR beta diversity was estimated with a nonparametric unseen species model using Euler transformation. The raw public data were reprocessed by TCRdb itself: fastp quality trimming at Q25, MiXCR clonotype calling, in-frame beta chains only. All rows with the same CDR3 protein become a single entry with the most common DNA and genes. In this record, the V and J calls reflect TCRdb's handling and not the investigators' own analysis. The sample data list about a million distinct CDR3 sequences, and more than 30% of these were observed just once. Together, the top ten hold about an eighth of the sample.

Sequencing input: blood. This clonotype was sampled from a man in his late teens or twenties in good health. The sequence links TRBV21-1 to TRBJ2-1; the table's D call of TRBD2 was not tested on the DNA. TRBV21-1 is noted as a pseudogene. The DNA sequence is TGTGCCAGCAGCAAAGCTACTAGCGGGGGCCGAGTTAATGGGAATGAGCAGTTCTTC. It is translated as CASSKATSGGRVNGNEQFF.